Shown below are 12 T cell receptor beta chains from a single sample sequenced in a study of T cell responses to AZD1222 COVID-19 vaccine. Measured with immunoSEQ multiplex PCR; TCRdb has only the in-frame clones, and not every one. The top ten clones hold roughly 5.5% of a sample with 120,000 to 150,000 clones, about 90% of them seen once. The specimen comprised peripheral blood, sampled on day 0 of AZD1222 vaccination. The receptor source for this set is an adult in good health.

The V call is TRBV6-1, the J call TRBJ1-2; no clear D. With 1 base removed from V and 4 bases from J, the gap between germline ends came to 10 bases. The CDR3 consists of 14 residues. Germline CDR1 is MNHNS and CDR2 is SASEGT. This chain's CDR3 is CASSEGISSYGYTF. The CDR3, as DNA: TGTGCCAGCAGTGAAGGGATTAGTAGCTATGGCTACACCTTC.

Note on this clone: Other DNA sequences within the sample encode an identical CDR3. The V and J genes are TRBV6-6 and TRBJ1-5; D call uncertain. V lost 5 bases, J lost 1 base, and 6 bases lay in between. This CDR3 is built from 13 residues. Germline V lookup: CDR1 MNHNY, CDR2 SVGAGI (reference sequence). CDR3 in DNA: TGTGCCAGCAGTCCTCCCAGCAATCAGCCCCAGCATTTT. It is translated as CASSPPSNQPQHF.

This chain uses TRBV11-2 with TRBJ1-1, with D perhaps matching TRBD1 (5 bases). The CDR3 is made up of 14 amino acids. V was shortened by 4 bases and J by 4 bases, with 13 bases between the two germline ends. CDR1 is SGHAT and CDR2 is FQNNGV in the germline V gene. In DNA, the CDR3 is TGTGCCAGCAGCTGGGCGTCAGGGAGCACTGAAGCTTTCTTT. Protein product: CASSWASGSTEAFF.

This clone was seen a single time. This chain connects TRBV15 to TRBJ1-2, with D possibly TRBD1 on 5 matching bases. CDR1 is LNHNV, CDR2 YYDKDF, per germline (reference sequence). The V end lost 6 bases, the J end lost 6 bases, and 20 bases lay between the germline ends. The CDR3 length is 15 residues. The CDR3 DNA follows: TGTGCCACCAGACGGTTCCCCGACAGCAGAGATGGCTACACCTTC. Amino acids: CATRRFPDSRDGYTF.

The gene calls are TRBV9 and TRBJ1-1; 10 bases map to TRBD1. The CDR3 sequence is 15 residues long. Looked up from germline, CDR1 is SGDLS and CDR2 is YYNGEE. The J segment lost 4 bases and the V segment lost 4 bases, leaving 7 bases of the junction unmatched. The DNA for the CDR3 is TGTGCCAGCAGCCCAGCCGGGACAGGGGCCACTGAAGCTTTCTTT. Residues: CASSPAGTGATEAFF.

The V call is TRBV9, the J call TRBJ1-6, with D uncertain. CDR3 size: 13 residues. Per germline, CDR1 SGDLS and CDR2 YYNGEE. V lost 5 bases and J 8 bases, leaving 11 bases between the germline ends. This CDR3 reads CASSSAGYSPLHF. The CDR3 DNA reads as TGTGCCAGCAGTTCCGCCGGGTATTCACCCCTCCACTTT.

This chain links TRBV6-5 with TRBJ1-1, with D uncertain. CDR1 is MNHEY and CDR2 is SVGAGI in the germline V gene. The V and J ends lost 6 bases and 11 bases respectively, with 13 bases between them. The CDR3 is 11 residues long. CDR3 amino acids: CASSQGFDAFF. The CDR3 coding sequence is TGTGCCAGCAGCCAAGGATTCGACGCTTTCTTT.

The chain is built from TRBV19 and TRBJ1-2, with 10 bases that match TRBD1. V dropped 9 bases and J dropped 6; count of bases not matched to a gene: 4. Germline lookup yields CDR1 LNHDA and CDR2 SQIVND (reference sequence). CDR3 length: 12 residues. CDR3 residues: CASSDRGDGYTF. CDR3 sequence (DNA): TGTGCCAGCTCGGACAGGGGGGATGGCTACACCTTC.

This chain uses TRBV27 with TRBJ2-1; 10 nucleotides match TRBD2. This CDR3 contains 16 residues. The ends lost 5 bases at V and 7 bases at J; junction bases unmatched: 11. Germline V gene lookup returns CDR1 MNHEY and CDR2 SMNVEV (reference sequence). The CDR3 DNA reads as TGTGCCAGCAGTGTTCTAGGACTAGCGGCTTGTAATGAGCAGTTCTTC. Encoded protein: CASSVLGLAACNEQFF.

V gene TRBV12-3 or TRBV12-4 combines with J gene TRBJ2-5, with unresolved D. V lost 1 base, J lost 9 bases, and 6 bases lay in between. The CDR3 has 11 amino acids. In nucleotides, the CDR3 is TGTGCCAGCAGTTTAGGCCGAGCCCAGTACTTC. As protein: CASSLGRAQYF.

The V and J genes are TRBV7-3 and TRBJ2-4; D perhaps matches TRBD1 (6 bases). Per germline, CDR1 SGHTA and CDR2 FQGTGA. The CDR3 is 12 residues long. Trimming shortened V by 4 bases and J by 10 bases, and 11 bases separated the two germline ends. The CDR3 region has the DNA TGTGCCAGCAGCTACAGGGATCCAATTCAGTACTTC. Translated: CASSYRDPIQYF.

As for this clone: The junction and the germline gene differ at one end; a read error may be behind it. V usage is TRBV18 and J usage is TRBJ2-1; D might be TRBD2 (5 bases). CDR1 and CDR2 from the germline V gene are KGHSH and LQKENI. The CDR3 length is 16 residues. CDR3 DNA: TGTGCCAGCTCGCCGCCTGAGGGAACCCACTACAGTGAGCAGTTCTTC. It translates to CASSPPEGTHYSEQFF.